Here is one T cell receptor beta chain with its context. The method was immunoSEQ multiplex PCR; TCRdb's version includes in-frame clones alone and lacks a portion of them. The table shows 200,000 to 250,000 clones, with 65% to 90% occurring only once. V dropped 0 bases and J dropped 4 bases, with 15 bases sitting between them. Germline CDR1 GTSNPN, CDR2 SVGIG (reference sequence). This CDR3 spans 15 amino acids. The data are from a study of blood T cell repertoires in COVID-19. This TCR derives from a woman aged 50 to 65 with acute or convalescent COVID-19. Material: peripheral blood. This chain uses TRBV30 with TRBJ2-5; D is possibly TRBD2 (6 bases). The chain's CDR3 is CAWSVRGSLGETQYF. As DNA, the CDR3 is TGTGCCTGGAGTGTACGGGGGTCGCTGGGAGAGACCCAGTACTTC.